These T cell receptor beta chains were read from a single sample in a study of cytomegalovirus exposure and HLA in healthy donors. Clones were read by immunoSEQ multiplex PCR, and TCRdb kept only the in-frame ones, dropping some. The table shows hundreds of thousands of clones, with nearly 80% occurring only once. Input material: PBMCs. These receptors were obtained from a man aged 18 to 29 in good health and CMV-seronegative. CDR3s include the opening cysteine and the closing phenylalanine or tryptophan. The D gene is left open where the match is weak. Clone sizes are given selectively: once, few, many, or a class where the clone is expanded.

j_call	clone_size	d_call	v_call	cdr3_aa	cdr3_nt
TRBJ2-7	few	TRBD2	TRBV5-1	CASSFRLAGSQKRDEQYF	TGCGCCAGCAGCTTCCGACTAGCGGGAAGTCAGAAGCGCGACGAGCAGTACTTC
TRBJ2-3	.	TRBD2	TRBV9	CASSGSGRRASDTQYF	TGTGCCAGCAGCGGTAGCGGGAGAAGAGCATCAGATACGCAGTATTTT
TRBJ1-1	once	.	TRBV28	CASSFSGSTEAFF	TGTGCCAGCAGTTTTTCGGGGTCCACTGAAGCTTTCTTT
TRBJ1-4	.	.	TRBV5-1	CASSFSGLSGEKLFF	TGCGCCAGCAGCTTCTCCGGCCTGTCGGGGGAAAAACTGTTTTTT
TRBJ2-1	.	TRBD1	TRBV11-2	CASTDRAVKATSYNEQFF	TGTGCCAGCACCGACAGGGCAGTCAAAGCAACTTCCTACAATGAGCAGTTCTTC
TRBJ1-2	.	.	TRBV10-3	CAINEGLSYTF	TGTGCCATCAATGAAGGACTAAGCTACACCTTC
TRBJ2-5	.	TRBD2	TRBV29-1	CSALLAGVRETQYF	TGCAGCGCCCTTTTAGCGGGAGTACGTGAGACCCAGTACTTC
TRBJ2-7	.	TRBD2	TRBV6-6	CASSSPGLGVYEQYF	TGTGCCAGCAGTAGCCCGGGACTAGGGGTCTACGAGCAGTACTTC
TRBJ2-7	.	.	TRBV5-8	CASSVVPSGGYEQYF	TGTGCCAGCAGCGTAGTTCCGAGCGGAGGCTACGAGCAGTACTTC
TRBJ2-5	.	.	TRBV4-1	CASSLVFDRRETQYF	TGCGCCAGCAGCTTAGTTTTCGACAGGAGAGAGACCCAGTACTTC
TRBJ2-3	.	TRBD2	TRBV9	CASSVDSRGVTDTQYF	TGTGCCAGCAGCGTAGATTCGCGGGGGGTCACAGATACGCAGTATTTT
TRBJ2-3	.	TRBD2	TRBV7-9	CASSLVLAGSTDTQYF	TGTGCCAGCAGCTTAGTTCTAGCGGGTAGCACAGATACGCAGTATTTT
TRBJ2-5	.	TRBD2	TRBV11-2	CASTQTASGGKETQYF	TGTGCCAGCACCCAGACGGCTAGCGGGGGCAAAGAGACCCAGTACTTC
TRBJ1-6	.	.	TRBV19	CASSTPGGNSPLHF	TGTGCCAGTAGCACCCCCGGGGGTAATTCACCCCTCCACTTT
TRBJ2-7	once	TRBD1	TRBV19	CASTWTGSSYEQYF	TGTGCCAGTACCTGGACAGGGAGCTCCTACGAGCAGTACTTC
TRBJ2-7	.	.	TRBV7-9	CASSLTGSSYEQYF	TGTGCCAGCAGCTTAACCGGGAGCTCCTACGAGCAGTACTTC
TRBJ1-5	.	TRBD1	TRBV2	CASSLPDRGNQPQHF	TGTGCCAGCAGTCTTCCCGACAGGGGCAATCAGCCCCAGCATTTT
TRBJ1-2	.	TRBD1	TRBV5-6	CASTLGRTGSYTF	TGTGCCAGCACCCTCGGCCGGACAGGCAGCTACACCTTC
TRBJ1-1	.	TRBD1	TRBV19	CASSSTGGGTEAFF	TGTGCCAGTAGTTCGACAGGGGGCGGCACTGAAGCTTTCTTT
TRBJ1-5	.	TRBD1	TRBV7-2	CASSLATGAYQPQHF	TGTGCCAGCAGCTTGGCGACAGGGGCTTATCAGCCCCAGCATTTT
TRBJ2-3	.	.	TRBV2	CASLNQILMDTQYF	TGTGCCAGCCTGAACCAGATTTTGATGGATACGCAGTATTTT
TRBJ2-5	few	TRBD2	TRBV4-1	CASSTLFLAENQEAQYF	TGCGCCAGCAGCACATTATTCCTAGCGGAGAACCAAGAGGCCCAGTACTTC
TRBJ1-5	few	.	TRBV7-9	CASSTSTVQPQHF	TGTGCCAGCAGCACTTCGACAGTGCAGCCCCAGCATTTT
TRBJ2-1	.	TRBD2	TRBV7-2	CASRLAGLPEQFF	TGTGCCAGTCGACTAGCGGGATTACCTGAGCAGTTCTTC
TRBJ2-1	.	TRBD2	TRBV5-8	CASSLVLAGLYEQFF	TGTGCCAGCAGCTTGGTTTTAGCGGGGTTATATGAGCAGTTCTTC
TRBJ1-2	.	.	TRBV6-1	CASSPRQARGYTF	TGTGCCAGCAGTCCGCGACAGGCCCGGGGCTACACCTTC
TRBJ2-7	.	TRBD2	TRBV4-3	CASSQGTSGGYEQYF	TGCGCCAGCAGCCAGGGGACTAGCGGGGGCTACGAGCAGTACTTC
TRBJ1-1	few	.	TRBV14	CASSQARGLLTEAFF	TGTGCCAGCAGCCAAGCCCGGGGTTTACTCACTGAAGCTTTCTTT
TRBJ1-2	.	.	TRBV7-4	CASRSYTF	TGTGCCAGCAGGTCTTACACCTTC
TRBJ1-5	.	TRBD1	TRBV7-8	CASSPLPGTGGNQPQHF	TGTGCCAGCAGTCCACTGCCCGGGACAGGAGGCAATCAGCCCCAGCATTTT
TRBJ2-1	.	.	TRBV27	CASSSGSTYNEQFF	TGTGCCAGCAGTTCCGGGTCGACCTACAATGAGCAGTTCTTC
TRBJ1-4	.	.	TRBV6-1	CASSITGSNEKLFF	TGTGCCAGCAGTATCACAGGGTCTAATGAAAAACTGTTTTTT
TRBJ2-3	.	.	TRBV4-2	CASSQESSGAWSTDTQYF	TGTGCCAGCAGCCAAGAATCCTCTGGAGCCTGGAGCACAGATACGCAGTATTTT
TRBJ1-3	.	.	TRBV11-2	CASSLEVRRLSGNTIYF	TGTGCCAGCAGCTTAGAAGTTCGGCGACTCTCTGGAAACACCATATATTTT
TRBJ1-1	.	.	TRBV11-3	CASSSTGNTEAFF	TGTGCCAGCAGCTCGACAGGGAACACTGAAGCTTTCTTT
TRBJ2-3	.	TRBD2	TRBV7-9	CASSSPGLAGPGTDTQYF	TGTGCCAGCAGCTCCCCGGGACTAGCGGGGCCAGGCACAGATACGCAGTATTTT
TRBJ2-1	.	.	TRBV15	CATSRDAGRGIYNEQFF	TGTGCCACCAGCAGAGATGCTGGGCGGGGAATCTACAATGAGCAGTTCTTC